What follows are 20 T cell receptor beta chains derived from one specimen sequenced in a study of human T cells and chemical hapten exposure. TCRdb reanalysed the 5' RACE reads using MiXCR and keeps one entry per CDR3 protein. Here the sample spans about 140,000 distinct CDR3 sequences, around 4.4% being singletons. Unfractionated whole blood served as the source for total RNA extraction. Every receptor here comes from a female donor in good health.

At least ten counts were recorded for this clonotype. The chain uses TRBV28 and TRBJ2-1; the D is unclear. The CDR3 spans 18 residues. Trimming shortened V by 1 base and J by 0 bases, and 16 bases separated the two germline ends. Germline CDR1 MDHEN, CDR2 SYDVKM. The chain's CDR3 is CASSLSRIGVSSYNEQFF. In DNA, the CDR3 is TGTGCCAGCAGTTTATCCCGAATTGGGGTGAGCTCCTACAATGAGCAGTTCTTC.

In this sample, this clonotype turned up a few times. The chain joins TRBV6-5 to TRBJ1-1; TRBD1 aligns across 9 bases. The CDR3 loop spans 15 amino acids. The trim removed 5 bases at V and 3 bases at J, leaving 7 bases unmatched. Germline CDR1 is MNHEY and CDR2 is SVGAGI. CDR3 bases: TGTGCCAGCAGTCTCTGGACAGGGGATCACACTGAAGCTTTCTTT. Encoded protein: CASSLWTGDHTEAFF.

This clonotype showed up just a few times. The chain is built from TRBV5-6 and TRBJ1-4; possibly TRBD1 for D (6 bases). The V end lost 4 bases, the J end lost 3 bases, and 13 bases lay between the germline ends. The CDR3 length is 15 residues. The germline CDR1 and CDR2 sequences are SGHDT and YYEEEE. DNA for the CDR3: TGTGCCAGCAGCCTCACAGGGCTCGCTAATGAAAAACTGTTTTTT. This gives the protein CASSLTGLANEKLFF. The full variable domain, completed using reference TRBV5-6 and TRBJ1-4, is DAGVTQSPTHLIKTRGQQVTLRCSPKSGHDTVSWYQQALGQGPQFIFQYYEEEERQRGNFPDRFSGHQFPNYSSELNVNALLLGDSALYLCASSLTGLANEKLFFGSGTQLSVL.

This clonotype was counted only a few times. The J gene is TRBJ1-2, the V gene TRBV9; D is perhaps TRBD1 (6 bases). V was pared by 3 bases and J by 1 base, with 19 bases between. This CDR3 is built from 17 residues. In germline, CDR1 is SGDLS, CDR2 YYNGEE. DNA for the CDR3: TGTGCCAGCAGCGCCCAACAAGGGGGAGGTAATAACTATGGCTACACCTTC. Translating it yields CASSAQQGGGNNYGYTF.

In this sample, this clonotype turned up many times. The chain has TRBV20-1 and TRBJ1-5; unclear D gene. This CDR3 spans 13 amino acids. The germline V gene has CDR1 DFQATT and CDR2 SNEGSKA (reference sequence). The V and J ends lost 6 bases and 3 bases respectively, with 12 bases between them. The CDR3 here is CSAGGQHNQPQHF. Written as DNA, the CDR3 is TGCAGTGCGGGCGGGCAGCACAATCAGCCCCAGCATTTT.

V usage is TRBV20-1 and J usage is TRBJ1-6, with TRBD1 identical over 7 bases. The CDR3 is 14 amino acids. CDR1 is DFQATT, CDR2 SNEGSKA, per germline (reference sequence). The V and J ends lost 7 bases and 0 bases, in that order; junction bases with no gene match: 3. The CDR3 DNA is TGCAGTGGGGGGGACAGCTCCTATAATTCACCCCTCCACTTT. This codes for CSGGDSSYNSPLHF.

This clonotype turned up a few times. This chain joins TRBV27 and TRBJ2-1; TRBD1 matches at 7 bases. This CDR3 has 14 amino acids. Germline V lookup: CDR1 MNHEY, CDR2 SMNVEV (reference sequence). Trimming took 6 bases from V and 5 from J; bases not matched to a gene: 7. CDR3 nucleotide sequence: TGTGCCAGCAGGAGACAGGGTGAGGACAATGAGCAGTTCTTC. This encodes CASRRQGEDNEQFF.

This clonotype appeared many times. The chain combines TRBV18 with TRBJ1-5; 9 bases fit TRBD1. The CDR3 covers 14 residues. Germline V gene sequence: CDR1 KGHSH, CDR2 LQKENI. J was trimmed by 4 bases and V by 5 bases; bases with no gene match: 3. CDR3 loop: CASSGQGRNQPQHF. The CDR3 DNA sequence: TGTGCCAGCTCAGGACAGGGGAGGAATCAGCCCCAGCATTTT.

This chain joins TRBV7-2 and TRBJ2-7; no firm D call. Germline values: CDR1 SGHTA, CDR2 FQGNSA. The ends were cut back, 5 bases at V and 0 bases at J, with 17 bases in the middle. This CDR3 region has 16 residues. CDR3 sequence: CASSLFGPLSSYEQYF. CDR3 bases: TGTGCCAGCAGCCTATTTGGACCGCTGAGCTCCTACGAGCAGTACTTC. The whole variable domain, remainder taken from reference TRBV7-2 and TRBJ2-7, is GAGVSQSPSNKVTEKGKDVELRCDPISGHTALYWYRQSLGQGLEFLIYFQGNSAPDKSGLPSDRFSAERTGGSVSTLTIQRTQQEDSAVYLCASSLFGPLSSYEQYFGPGTRLTVT.

This clonotype was counted between two and nine times. This chain joins TRBV4-3 and TRBJ2-1; 13 bases agree with TRBD2. The CDR3 has 17 amino acids. The junction had 8 bases not matched to a gene; V was cut back by 2 bases and J by 7 bases. Germline assignment: CDR1 LGHNA and CDR2 YSLEER. Written as DNA, the CDR3 is TGCGCCAGCAGCCAAATCTACAGGACTAGCGGGGGAAATGAGCAGTTCTTC. The encoded protein is CASSQIYRTSGGNEQFF.

This sequence joins TRBV14 and TRBJ1-6; perhaps TRBD1 as D (6 bases). Per germline, CDR1 SGHDN and CDR2 FVKESK. V lost 4 bases and J 7 bases, leaving 17 bases between the germline ends. The CDR3 consists of 16 residues. CDR3 loop: CASSPRGPGNNSPLHF. CDR3 coding DNA: TGTGCCAGCAGCCCCCGGGGGCCAGGGAACAATTCACCCCTCCACTTT.

This clonotype was detected ten times or more. The chain is built from TRBV5-4 and TRBJ2-7; 8 bases match TRBD1. The CDR3 consists of 15 residues. Germline CDR1 is SGHNT and CDR2 is YYREEE (reference sequence). V lost 3 bases, J lost 3 bases, and 8 bases stayed unmatched. The CDR3 DNA follows: TGTGCCAGCAGCTCACCGACAGGGGACAGCTACGAGCAGTACTTC. It translates to CASSSPTGDSYEQYF.

This clonotype was counted ten times or more. The V call is TRBV7-2, the J call TRBJ2-5; unclear D gene. The germline gives CDR1 SGHTA, CDR2 FQGNSA. The CDR3 length is 16 residues. V was trimmed by 5 bases and J by 3 bases, leaving 19 bases between them. CDR3 amino acids: CASSPPADGIEETQYF. The CDR3 DNA reads TGTGCCAGCAGCCCACCGGCCGATGGCATTGAAGAGACCCAGTACTTC.

This clonotype was observed many times. The rearrangement joins TRBV10-3 to TRBJ2-6, with D possibly matching TRBD1 (5 bases). The CDR3 loop spans 15 amino acids. The ends were cut back, 7 bases at V and 0 bases at J, with 10 bases in the middle. Germline lookup yields CDR1 ENHRY and CDR2 SYGVKD. CDR3 loop: CAIKGPISGANVLTF. The CDR3, as DNA: TGTGCCATCAAGGGGCCCATCTCTGGGGCCAACGTCCTGACTTTC.

This clonotype was detected a few times. The genes are TRBV5-4 and TRBJ2-3; TRBD2 matches at 9 bases. Germline CDR1 reads SGHNT; CDR2 reads YYREEE (reference sequence). There are 15 residues in the CDR3. V shed 3 bases, J shed 2 bases, and the junction held 4 bases outside the gene matches. The CDR3 DNA is TGTGCCAGCAGCTCCAGCGGGGGGCTCACAGATACGCAGTATTTT. Translating it yields CASSSSGGLTDTQYF.

This clonotype was seen many times. The chain has TRBV29-1 and TRBJ1-2; TRBD1 aligns across 10 bases. CDR3 length: 12 amino acids. V lost 3 bases to trimming and J lost 7 bases; unmatched junction nucleotides: 2. CDR1 and CDR2 (germline): SQVTM, ANQGSEA. In DNA, the CDR3 is TGCAGCGTTGAGGGGACAGGGGCTGGCTACACCTTC. Its translation: CSVEGTGAGYTF.

This clonotype has a count of ten or more. V usage is TRBV10-3 and J usage is TRBJ2-3, with 8 positions matching TRBD1. The germline V gene encodes CDR1 ENHRY and CDR2 SYGVKD. V trimming: 0 bases; J trimming: 4 bases; junction bases outside the gene matches: 3. This CDR3 comprises 15 residues. This CDR3 is CAISESEQGADTQYF. The CDR3 DNA sequence: TGTGCCATCAGTGAGTCAGAACAGGGGGCAGATACGCAGTATTTT.

Comment on this clonotype: Relative to the germline gene, one junction end is altered; a read error may explain this. The rearrangement uses TRBV20-1 and TRBJ2-5; the match to TRBD2 covers 13 bases. The length of the CDR3 is 17 residues. Germline V CDR1 and CDR2: DFQATT, SNEGSKA (reference sequence). CDR3 protein: CSAKLAGGPGITENQYF. In DNA form, the CDR3 reads TGCAGTGCTAAACTAGCGGGGGGGCCGGGGATCACGGAGAACCAGTACTTC.

This clonotype was seen a few times. Its ends do not fully match the called genes, so a read error is possible. The chain uses TRBV7-2 and TRBJ2-1; 13 bases align to TRBD2. CDR3 length equals 16 residues. Germline V gene data show CDR1 as SGHTA and CDR2 as FQGNSA. CDR3 DNA sequence: TGTGCCAACAGCTGGACTAGCGGGGGCCCCTGGGATGAGCAGTTCTTC. Residues: CANSWTSGGPWDEQFF.

This clonotype was detected many times. V is TRBV12-3 or TRBV12-4 and J is TRBJ2-7, with a weak D call TRBD2 (6 bases). The CDR3 loop spans 11 amino acids. The V end was cut by 6 bases, the J end by 10 bases, with 13 bases between. CDR3 region: CASSPGERQYF. CDR3 nucleotide sequence: TGTGCCAGCAGCCCGGGGGAGCGTCAGTACTTC.